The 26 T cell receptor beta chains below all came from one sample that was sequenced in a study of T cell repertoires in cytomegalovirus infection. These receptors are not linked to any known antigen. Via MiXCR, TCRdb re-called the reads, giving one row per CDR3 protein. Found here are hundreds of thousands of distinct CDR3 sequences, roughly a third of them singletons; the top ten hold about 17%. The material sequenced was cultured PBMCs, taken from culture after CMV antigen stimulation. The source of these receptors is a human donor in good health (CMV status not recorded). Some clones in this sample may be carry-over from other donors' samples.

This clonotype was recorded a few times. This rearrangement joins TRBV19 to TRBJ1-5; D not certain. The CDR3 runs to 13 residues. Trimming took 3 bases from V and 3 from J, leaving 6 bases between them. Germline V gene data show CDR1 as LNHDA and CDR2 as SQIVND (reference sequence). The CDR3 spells CASSMGPNQPQHF. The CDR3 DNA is TGTGCCAGTAGTATGGGTCCCAATCAGCCCCAGCATTTT.

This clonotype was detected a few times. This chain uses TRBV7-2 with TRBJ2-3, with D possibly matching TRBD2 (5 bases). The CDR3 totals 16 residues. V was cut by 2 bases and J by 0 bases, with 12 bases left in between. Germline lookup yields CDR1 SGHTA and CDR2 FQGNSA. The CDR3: CASSLIGGLSTDTQYF. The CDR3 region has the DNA TGTGCCAGCAGCTTAATCGGCGGGCTTAGCACAGATACGCAGTATTTT.

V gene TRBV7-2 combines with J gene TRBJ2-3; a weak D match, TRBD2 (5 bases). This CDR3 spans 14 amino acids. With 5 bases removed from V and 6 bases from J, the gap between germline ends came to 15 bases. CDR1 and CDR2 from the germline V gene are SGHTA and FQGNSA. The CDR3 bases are TGTGCCAGCAGCCCTAGCCCGGGATTGGATACGCAGTATTTT. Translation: CASSPSPGLDTQYF.

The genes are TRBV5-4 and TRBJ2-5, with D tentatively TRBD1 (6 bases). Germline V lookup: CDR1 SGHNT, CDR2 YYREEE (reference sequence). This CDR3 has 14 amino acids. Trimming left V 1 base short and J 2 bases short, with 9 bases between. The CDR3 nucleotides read TGTGCCAGCAGCTTGAAGGACAGTCAAGAGACCCAGTACTTC. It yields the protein CASSLKDSQETQYF.

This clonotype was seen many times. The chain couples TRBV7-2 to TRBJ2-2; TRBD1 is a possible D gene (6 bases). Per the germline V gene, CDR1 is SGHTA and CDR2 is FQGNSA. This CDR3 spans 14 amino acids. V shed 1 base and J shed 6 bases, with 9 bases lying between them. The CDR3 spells CASSLGQVAGELFF. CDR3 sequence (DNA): TGTGCCAGCAGCTTAGGACAGGTGGCCGGGGAGCTGTTTTTT.

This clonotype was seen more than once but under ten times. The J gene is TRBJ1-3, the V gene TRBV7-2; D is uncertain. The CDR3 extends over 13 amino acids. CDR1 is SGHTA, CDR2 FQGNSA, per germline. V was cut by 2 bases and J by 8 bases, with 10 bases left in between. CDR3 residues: CASSLTIRDTIYF. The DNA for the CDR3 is TGTGCCAGCAGCTTAACTATCCGTGACACCATATATTTT.

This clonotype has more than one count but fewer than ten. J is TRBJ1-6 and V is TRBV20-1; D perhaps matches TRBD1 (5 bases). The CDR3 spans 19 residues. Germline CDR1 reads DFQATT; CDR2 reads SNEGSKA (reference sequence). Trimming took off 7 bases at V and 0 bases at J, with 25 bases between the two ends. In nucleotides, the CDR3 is TGCAGTGTATTTGGGGGGACGGCCGTTTCTTTCTCCTATAATTCACCCCTCCACTTT. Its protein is CSVFGGTAVSFSYNSPLHF.

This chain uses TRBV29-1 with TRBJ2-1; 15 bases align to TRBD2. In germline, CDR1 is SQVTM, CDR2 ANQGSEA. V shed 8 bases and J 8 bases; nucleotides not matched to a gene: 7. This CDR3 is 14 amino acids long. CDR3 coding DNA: TGCAGCCAATCCGGACTAGCGGGAGGGGATGAGCAGTTCTTC. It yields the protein CSQSGLAGGDEQFF.

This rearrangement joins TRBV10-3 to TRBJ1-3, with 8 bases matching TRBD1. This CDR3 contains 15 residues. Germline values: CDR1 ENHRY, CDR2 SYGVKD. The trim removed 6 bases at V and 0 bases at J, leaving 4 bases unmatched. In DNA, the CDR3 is TGTGCCATCAGGGGACAGGTCAGCTCTGGAAACACCATATATTTT. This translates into CAIRGQVSSGNTIYF.

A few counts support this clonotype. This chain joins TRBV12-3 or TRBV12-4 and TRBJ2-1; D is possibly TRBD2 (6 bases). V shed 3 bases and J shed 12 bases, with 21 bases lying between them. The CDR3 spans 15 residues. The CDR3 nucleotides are TGTGCCAGCAGTTTTCAAGCGGGTGAAGCAGTCGGGCAGTTCTTC. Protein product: CASSFQAGEAVGQFF.

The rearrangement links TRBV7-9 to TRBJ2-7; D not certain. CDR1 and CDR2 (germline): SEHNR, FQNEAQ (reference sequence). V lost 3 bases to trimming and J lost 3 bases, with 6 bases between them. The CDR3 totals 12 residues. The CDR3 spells CASSFGVYEQYF. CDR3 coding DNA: TGTGCCAGCAGCTTTGGAGTCTACGAGCAGTACTTC.

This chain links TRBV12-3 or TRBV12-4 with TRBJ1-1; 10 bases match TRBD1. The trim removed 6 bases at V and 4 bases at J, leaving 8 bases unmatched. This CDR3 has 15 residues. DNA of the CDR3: TGTGCCAGCAGCCTGACAGGGGGCGAAGCCACTGAAGCTTTCTTT. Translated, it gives CASSLTGGEATEAFF.

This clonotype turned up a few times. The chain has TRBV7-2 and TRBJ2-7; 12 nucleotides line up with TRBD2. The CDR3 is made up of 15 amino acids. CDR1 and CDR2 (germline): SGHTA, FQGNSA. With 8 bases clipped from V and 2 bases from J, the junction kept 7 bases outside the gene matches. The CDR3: CASRRRLAGAYEQYF. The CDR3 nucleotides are TGTGCCAGCCGCCGAAGACTAGCGGGAGCCTACGAGCAGTACTTC.

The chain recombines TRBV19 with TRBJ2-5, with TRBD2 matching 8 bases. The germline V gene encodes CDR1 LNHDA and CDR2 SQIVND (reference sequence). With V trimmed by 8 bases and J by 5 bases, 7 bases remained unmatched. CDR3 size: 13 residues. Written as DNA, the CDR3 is TGTGCCAGTCAGCCCGGGAGGGGCGAGACCCAGTACTTC. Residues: CASQPGRGETQYF.

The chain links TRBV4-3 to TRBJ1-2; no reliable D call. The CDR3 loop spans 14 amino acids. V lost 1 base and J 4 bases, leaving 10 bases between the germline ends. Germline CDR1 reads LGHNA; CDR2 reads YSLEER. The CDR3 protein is CASSQAAGVYGYTF. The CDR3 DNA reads TGCGCCAGCAGCCAAGCGGCAGGAGTCTATGGCTACACCTTC.

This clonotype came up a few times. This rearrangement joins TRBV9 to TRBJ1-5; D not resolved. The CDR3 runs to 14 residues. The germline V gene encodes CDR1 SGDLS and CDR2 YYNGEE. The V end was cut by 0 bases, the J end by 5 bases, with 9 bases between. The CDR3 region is CASSVGVMDQPQHF. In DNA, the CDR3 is TGTGCCAGCAGCGTAGGGGTGATGGATCAGCCCCAGCATTTT.

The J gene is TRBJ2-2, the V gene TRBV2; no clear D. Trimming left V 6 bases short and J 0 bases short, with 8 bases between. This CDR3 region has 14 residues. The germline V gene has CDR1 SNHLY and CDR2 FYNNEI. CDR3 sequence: CASRVDTNTGELFF. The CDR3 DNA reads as TGTGCCAGCAGGGTTGACACGAACACCGGGGAGCTGTTTTTT.

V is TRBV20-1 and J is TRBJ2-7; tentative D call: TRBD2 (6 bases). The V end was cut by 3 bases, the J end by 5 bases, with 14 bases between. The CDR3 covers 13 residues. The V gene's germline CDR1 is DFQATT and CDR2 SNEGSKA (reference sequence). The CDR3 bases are TGCAGTGCTAGCCGCCCAGGAGGGAACGAGCAGTACGTC. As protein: CSASRPGGNEQYV.

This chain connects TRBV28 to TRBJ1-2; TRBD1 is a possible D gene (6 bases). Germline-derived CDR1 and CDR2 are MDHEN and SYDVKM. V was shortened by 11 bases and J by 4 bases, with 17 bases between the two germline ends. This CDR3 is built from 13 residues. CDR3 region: CASSKGGGYGYTF. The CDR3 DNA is TGTGCCTCCAGTAAGGGGGGAGGCTATGGCTACACCTTC.

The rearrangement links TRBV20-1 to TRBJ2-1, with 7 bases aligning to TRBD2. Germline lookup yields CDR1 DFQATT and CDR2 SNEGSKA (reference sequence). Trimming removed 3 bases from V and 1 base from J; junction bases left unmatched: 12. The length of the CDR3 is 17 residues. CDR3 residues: CSASTWGGGLSYNEQFF. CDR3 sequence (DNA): TGCAGTGCTAGTACTTGGGGGGGTGGCCTTTCCTACAATGAGCAGTTCTTC.

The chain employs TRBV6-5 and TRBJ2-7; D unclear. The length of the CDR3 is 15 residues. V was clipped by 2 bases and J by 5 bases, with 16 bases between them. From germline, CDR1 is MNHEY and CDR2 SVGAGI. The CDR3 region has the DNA TGTGCCAGCAGTTACCGTCCAGCCCTGATGAACGAGCAGTACGTC. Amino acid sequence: CASSYRPALMNEQYV.

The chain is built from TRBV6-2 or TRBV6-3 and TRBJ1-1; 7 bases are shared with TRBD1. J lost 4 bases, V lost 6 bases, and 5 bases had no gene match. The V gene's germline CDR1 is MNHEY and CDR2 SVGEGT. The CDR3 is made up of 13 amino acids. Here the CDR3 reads CASRLTGITEAFF. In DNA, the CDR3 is TGTGCCAGCAGGTTGACAGGGATCACTGAAGCTTTCTTT.

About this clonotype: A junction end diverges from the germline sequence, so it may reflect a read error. The CDR3 sequence: CASSLAVGPYNEQFF. The CDR3 DNA follows: TGTGCCAGCAGTTTAGCGGTTGGACCCTACAATGAGCAGTTCTTC. The chain combines TRBV7-6 with TRBJ2-1, with TRBD2 as a possible D gene (6 bases). Germline loops: CDR1 SGHVS, CDR2 FNYEAQ. This CDR3 spans 15 amino acids. The full variable domain, with the rest looked up from reference TRBV7-6 and TRBJ2-1, is GAGVSQSPRYKVTKRGQDVALRCDPISGHVSLYWYRQALGQGPEFLTYFNYEAQQDKSGLPNDRFSAERPEGSISTLTIQRTEQRDSAMYRCASSLAVGPYNEQFFGPGTRLTVL.

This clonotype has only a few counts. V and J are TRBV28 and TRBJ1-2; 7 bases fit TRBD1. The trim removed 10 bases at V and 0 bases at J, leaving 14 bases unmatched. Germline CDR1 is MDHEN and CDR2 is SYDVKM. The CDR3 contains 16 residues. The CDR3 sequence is CAIKGGGQDANYGYTF. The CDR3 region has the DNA TGTGCCATCAAAGGGGGAGGACAGGACGCTAACTATGGCTACACCTTC.

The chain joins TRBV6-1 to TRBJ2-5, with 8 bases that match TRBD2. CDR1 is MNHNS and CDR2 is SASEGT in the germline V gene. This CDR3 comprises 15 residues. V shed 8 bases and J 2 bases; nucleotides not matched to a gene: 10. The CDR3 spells CASAPRAGGQETQYF. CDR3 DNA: TGTGCCAGCGCCCCTCGGGCGGGAGGACAAGAGACCCAGTACTTC.

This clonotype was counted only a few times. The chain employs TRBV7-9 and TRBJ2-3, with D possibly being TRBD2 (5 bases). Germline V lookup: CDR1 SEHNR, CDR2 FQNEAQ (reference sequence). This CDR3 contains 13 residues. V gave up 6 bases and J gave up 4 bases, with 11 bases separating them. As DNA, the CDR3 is TGTGCCAGCAGTACTAGGAGCGCAGATACGCAGTATTTT. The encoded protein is CASSTRSADTQYF.